This entry lists 8 T cell receptor beta chains sequenced from one sample in a study of OX40 agonist ivuxolimab in advanced cancers. Assay: immunoSEQ multiplex PCR; the TCRdb copy retains only in-frame clones and omits some. The sample records about 43,000 clones, around 88% being singletons. The input for sequencing was CD4+ or CD8+ T cells sorted from blood, taken in a trial of the OX40 agonist ivuxolimab. The receptors derive from an adult with an advanced solid tumor such as melanoma, head and neck, liver or kidney cancer.

The chain links TRBV11-3 to TRBJ2-1; TRBD2 matches at 10 bases. Germline values: CDR1 SGHNT, CDR2 YENEEA. The junction had 3 bases not matched to a gene; V was cut back by 7 bases and J by 3 bases. The CDR3 is made up of 14 amino acids. CDR3 in amino acids: CASKLAGIYNEQFF. The CDR3 DNA follows: TGTGCCAGCAAACTAGCGGGAATCTACAATGAGCAGTTCTTC.

The gene calls are TRBV29-1 and TRBJ2-1; the match to TRBD2 covers 9 bases. CDR1 and CDR2 (germline): SQVTM, ANQGSEA. Trimming took 7 bases from V and 6 from J; bases not matched to a gene: 10. The CDR3 sequence is 14 residues long. CDR3 residues: CSAPRLAGVNEQFF. CDR3 nucleotides: TGCAGCGCCCCGAGGTTAGCGGGGGTCAATGAGCAGTTCTTC.

The chain couples TRBV6-1 to TRBJ2-5; 7 bases fit TRBD2. CDR1 is MNHNS, CDR2 SASEGT, per germline. With 10 bases clipped from V and 3 bases from J, the junction kept 11 bases outside the gene matches. The length of the CDR3 is 14 residues. The CDR3 sequence: CATQAGTTEETQYF. CDR3 in DNA: TGTGCCACCCAGGCCGGGACTACAGAAGAGACCCAGTACTTC.

This chain joins TRBV29-1 and TRBJ2-1; 8 bases agree with TRBD1. V gave up 6 bases and J gave up 5 bases; unmatched junction bases: 9. The CDR3 length is 14 residues. CDR1 and CDR2 from the germline V gene are SQVTM and ANQGSEA. The CDR3 nucleotides read TGCAGCGTGGAGCGTTGGACAGGGAACAATGAGCAGTTCTTC. Translating gives CSVERWTGNNEQFF.

This clone is classed as medium-sized. The sample contains more than one DNA sequence encoding this CDR3. V and J are TRBV7-8 and TRBJ1-5, with TRBD1 as a possible D gene (5 bases). V was pared by 1 base and J by 2 bases, with 9 bases between. From germline, CDR1 is SGHVS and CDR2 FQNEAQ. The CDR3 extends over 15 amino acids. The CDR3 here is CASSLVGGGNQPQHF. The CDR3 DNA is TGTGCCAGCAGCTTAGTGGGGGGTGGCAATCAGCCCCAGCATTTT.

J is TRBJ1-1 and V is TRBV10-2; D possibly corresponds to TRBD1 (5 bases). V shed 4 bases and J shed 0 bases, with 15 bases lying between them. This CDR3 comprises 16 residues. Germline V gene data show CDR1 as WSHSY and CDR2 as SAAADI. The CDR3, as DNA: TGCGCCAGCAGTGGCGGACTTGGCAGGGTGAACACTGAAGCTTTCTTT. It encodes CASSGGLGRVNTEAFF.

V usage is TRBV5-4 and J usage is TRBJ1-6, with D maybe TRBD1 (5 bases). The CDR3 is made up of 15 amino acids. V was cut by 4 bases and J by 4 bases, with 12 bases left in between. Germline lookup yields CDR1 SGHNT and CDR2 YYREEE (reference sequence). The CDR3 is CASSPAGGYNSPLHF. The CDR3 nucleotides read TGTGCCAGCAGCCCCGCGGGGGGTTATAATTCACCCCTCCACTTT. Supplemented by reference TRBV5-4 and TRBJ1-6, the full variable domain reads ETGVTQSPTHLIKTRGQQVTLRCSSQSGHNTVSWYQQALGQGPQFIFQYYREEENGRGNFPPRFSGLQFPNYSSELNVNALELDDSALYLCASSPAGGYNSPLHFGNGTRLTVT.

The genes are TRBV6-4 and TRBJ2-1; no reliable D call. The germline gives CDR1 MRHNA, CDR2 SNTAGT. Trimming pared 3 bases from V and 5 bases from J, leaving 8 bases between. This CDR3 comprises 13 residues. The CDR3: CASSEIADNEQFF. CDR3 nucleotide sequence: TGTGCCAGCAGTGAGATTGCCGACAATGAGCAGTTCTTC.